This T cell receptor (beta chain) is from a study of T cells after yellow fever vaccination. As for the study in general: For low cell numbers, libraries were made with SMART-Seq v4 Ultra Low Input.

The V segment lost 6 bases and the J segment 6 bases; nucleotides outside the gene matches: 3. Germline V gives CDR1 SQVTM, CDR2 ANQGSEA. The CDR3 sequence is 11 residues long. Overall study findings and caveats: Compared with primary, the secondary response was weaker and peaked at day 5, not 15. Booster samples showed a return of most primary-vaccination clones (under 97% CD4, approximately 88% CD8).

This clonotype showed up just a few times. Its antigen is undetermined. UMIs and a universal primer site were added when TCR cDNA was made by 5'RACE template switching. From the 5' RACE reads, TCRdb called clonotypes with MiXCR, one entry per CDR3 protein. The repertoire holds some 300,000 distinct CDR3 sequences, about 10% seen once, with roughly 3% in the top ten. This chain joins TRBV29-1 and TRBJ2-5; TRBD1 aligns across 8 bases. This receptor was identified in a man aged 18-30 years who received the YFV17D yellow fever vaccine. This specimen consisted of CD4+ T cells sorted from PBMCs, obtained 45 days after the yellow fever booster vaccination. CDR3 sequence (DNA): TGCAGCGTCGGACAGGGTCAGACCCAGTACTTC. It is translated as CSVGQGQTQYF.